This T cell receptor (beta chain) stems from a study of shared clonotypes between healthy human individuals (dated by TCRdb to the early 2020s). As for the study more broadly: The cohort comprised two women and three men aged 18 to 49 years. Per donor, three plates each were used for CD4 naive and CD4 memory, two for CD8 naive, and one for CD8 memory. To estimate repertoire size and how much clonotypes are shared between individuals, the study performed deep sequencing of blood TCR repertoires from a few healthy adults. To increase sequencing depth and limit assay-specific biases, different laboratories used diverse techniques to prepare libraries and sequence TCR repertoires. Leukapheresis yielded between about 0.94 and 8.9 billion PBMCs per donor. Study-wide findings and limitations: The genetic and exposure-history diversity represented was limited by the small number of donors. Estimated clonotype richness was generally larger for naive than for memory subsets. Pairwise subsampling indicated that sequencing depth was expected to affect the degree of clonotype sharing among donors. Rarefaction of sorted-subset datasets indicated incomplete sequencing despite the large sequencing depth. Compared with non-shared clonotypes, the clonotypes found in all four sorted-subset donors had higher generation probabilities. Sampling was restricted to blood, and TCR repertoires in tissues likely differ from the TCR repertoires found in blood. When four donors were compared, the shared fraction of clonotypes was around 5% for naive CD4, 3% to 4% for naive CD8, 2.3% for memory CD4, and about 0.36% for memory CD8.

CD8 naive samples were obtained by positive selection for CCR7 among CD45RO-negative cells, yielding a CD45RA+CCR7+ population from which TemRA cells were excluded. The donors were healthy, HIV-negative adults with no recently reported acute infections or vaccinations. All donors were Caucasian adults living in Nashville, Tennessee, USA. After blood collection by leukapheresis, PBMCs were isolated using Ficoll-Histopaque density gradient centrifugation and then cryopreserved in the vapor phase of liquid nitrogen. Analytical flow cytometry was used to check the purity and quantity of each magnetically sorted T cell population. Each sorted fraction had its genomic DNA isolated and then quantified by UV absorbance on a Nanodrop 2000c. TCR CDR3 regions were amplified from genomic DNA by multiplex PCR using the deep immunoSEQ assay. Genomic DNA extracted from each cell subset was distributed evenly over all wells of several immunoSEQ 96-well plates, and each plate served as one replicate. For sorted subsets, about 210 ng of genomic DNA, equivalent to about 30,000 T cell genomes, went into each replicate PCR. The purified libraries were quantified using a Qubit 3.0 fluorometer, sized with a Bioanalyzer 2100, and then quantified again using the KAPA Library Quantification kit. A separate single-read 150-cycle Illumina NextSeq 550 flow cell was used to sequence each immunoSEQ 96-well plate. The source study handled its data this way. Because the immunoSEQ output included only junctional sequences and no quality scores, the filtering could not be the same as the filtering used for full-length reads. To assign V/J genes and CDR3, sequences were annotated against IMGT germline references using PyIR, a Python wrapper for IgBLAST v1.9. Reads were filtered out if the reads had weak V/J assignments (E-value above 1e-6), no CDR3, stop codons, out-of-frame junctions, or ambiguous translated residues. A V3J clonotype was defined by an identical inferred V gene, J gene, and CDR3 amino acid sequence. To compute the percentage overlap between repertoires, the number of shared unique clonotypes was divided by the size of the smaller repertoire. Repertoire richness was assessed with RTK rarefaction, the Chao1 estimator, and Recon v2.1 estimates of unobserved clonotypes. Generation probabilities for all TCRbeta clonotypes obtained by the gDNA method from a handful of donors were computed using OLGA. TCRdb's version of the immuneACCESS table is confined to in-frame rearrangements and falls short of the full clone set. An unresolved V gene accounts for under half of the shortfall where checked; the remainder is of unknown origin. The V and J calls and the clone size are those of that table, but D and trimming were determined from the DNA. For this sample the table gives about 700,000 clones, of which 90% to 95% were detected only once. The ten largest account for nearly 25% of the sample.

V is clipped by 2 bases and J by 7 bases, and the sequence between their germline boundaries is 7 bases long. CDR3 length: 12 amino acids, cysteine to phenylalanine. The retained sequence is limited to the CDR3, 36 bases, with the frame set at the first base. CDR1 SNHLY and CDR2 FYNNEI were looked up in the germline V gene. Notes on this clone: Its antigen target is currently unknown. Per-base quality was not reported, and no clone a single base away is much larger than it.

The sequence was obtained from a man aged 25-40 years in good health. The chain joins TRBV2 to TRBJ2-3; the D gene is not confidently resolved. The sequencing sample was made of naive CD8+ T cells sorted from blood. Explained via the paper, the cell subset or site label denotes: CD45RA+CCR7+. This receptor has the CDR3 CASSELYNTQYF. The nucleotides are TGTGCCAGCAGTGAACTGTATAATACGCAGTATTTT.